The 18 T cell receptor beta chains reported below all come from one sample, sequenced in a study of T cell responses to AZD1222 COVID-19 vaccine. The table came from immunoSEQ multiplex PCR; TCRdb's copy has only in-frame clones and leaves some out. The table shows approximately 270,000 clones, with 90% to 95% occurring only once. Material: peripheral blood, obtained 28 days after the second AZD1222 dose. The origin of the receptors is an adult who received the AZD1222 COVID-19 vaccine.

This chain connects TRBV27 to TRBJ2-1; 11 bases line up with TRBD2. This CDR3 has 16 residues. Germline CDR1 is MNHEY and CDR2 is SMNVEV (reference sequence). The ends lost 5 bases at V and 7 bases at J; junction bases unmatched: 10. Here the CDR3 reads CASSPRGSGGVNEQFF. The CDR3 DNA sequence: TGTGCCAGCAGTCCCCGGGGTAGCGGGGGGGTTAATGAGCAGTTCTTC.

The rearrangement joins TRBV7-9 to TRBJ1-1; D perhaps matches TRBD1 (5 bases). CDR1 SEHNR and CDR2 FQNEAQ come from the germline V gene (reference sequence). V was clipped by 1 base and J by 10 bases, with 16 bases between them. This CDR3 spans 14 amino acids. The CDR3 bases are TGTGCCAGCAGCTTAGGTGGGGCAGGTGGGGGAGCTTTCTTT. This gives the protein CASSLGGAGGGAFF.

This chain uses TRBV28 with TRBJ2-1; 14 bases are shared with TRBD2. The CDR3 loop spans 17 amino acids. Germline lookup yields CDR1 MDHEN and CDR2 SYDVKM. V lost 6 bases, J lost 8 bases, and 12 bases stayed unmatched. The CDR3 protein is CASSQTSGRVKNDEQFF. The CDR3 DNA reads as TGTGCCAGCAGCCAGACTAGCGGGAGGGTCAAGAACGATGAGCAGTTCTTC.

This clone appeared once. The J gene is TRBJ2-7, the V gene TRBV28, with 7 nucleotides matching TRBD1. This CDR3 contains 13 residues. V was clipped by 4 bases and J by 4 bases; unmatched bases: 4. Germline loops: CDR1 MDHEN, CDR2 SYDVKM. This chain's CDR3 is CASSWDRIYEQYF. CDR3 in DNA: TGTGCCAGCAGTTGGGACAGAATATACGAGCAGTACTTC.

V gene TRBV4-1 combines with J gene TRBJ2-4; 7 bases fit TRBD2. The germline gives CDR1 MGHRA, CDR2 YSYEKL. CDR3 length equals 15 residues. V lost 4 bases and J lost 8; bases outside the gene matches: 11. As DNA, the CDR3 is TGCGCCAGCAGCCTGTCGGCGGGAGAGTGGGACATTCAGTACTTC. It specifies CASSLSAGEWDIQYF.

The V and J genes are TRBV4-1 and TRBJ2-1; D remains unclear. The CDR3 loop spans 14 amino acids. Trimming stripped 1 base from V and 0 bases from J, with 4 bases between. From germline, CDR1 is MGHRA and CDR2 YSYEKL. The CDR3 loop reads CASSQGDSYNEQFF. Written as DNA, the CDR3 is TGCGCCAGCAGCCAAGGGGACTCCTACAATGAGCAGTTCTTC.

V gene TRBV7-2 combines with J gene TRBJ2-7; TRBD1 matches 7 bases. The CDR3 loop spans 15 amino acids. Germline V gives CDR1 SGHTA, CDR2 FQGNSA. The V and J ends lost 4 bases and 9 bases, in that order; junction bases with no gene match: 15. The CDR3 bases are TGTGCCAGCAGCTCGGGACAGACCATCCTACGAGGGCAGTACTTC. It encodes CASSSGQTILRGQYF.

The chain couples TRBV5-1 to TRBJ2-2, with 8 bases matching TRBD1. The CDR3 spans 16 residues. Germline V CDR1 and CDR2: SGHRS, YFSETQ. The V and J ends lost 2 bases and 5 bases, in that order; junction bases with no gene match: 8. DNA of the CDR3: TGCGCCAGCAGCTTCGGGACAGGCCGAAGGACCGGGGAGCTGTTTTTT. Translating gives CASSFGTGRRTGELFF.

The count of this clone is one. V gene TRBV19 combines with J gene TRBJ1-5; D unclear. The CDR3 totals 16 residues. Trimming left V 3 bases short and J 3 bases short, with 15 bases between. Germline assignment: CDR1 LNHDA and CDR2 SQIVND (reference sequence). The CDR3 is CASSIFDGAINQPQHF. The CDR3 coding sequence is TGTGCCAGTAGTATTTTCGACGGAGCGATCAATCAGCCCCAGCATTTT.

The gene calls are TRBV28 and TRBJ2-7, with 13 positions matching TRBD2. The CDR3 covers 14 residues. Germline V CDR1 and CDR2: MDHEN, SYDVKM. The ends lost 5 bases at V and 6 bases at J; junction bases unmatched: 4. CDR3 region: CASSTSGRAGEQYF. CDR3 in DNA: TGTGCCAGCAGTACTAGCGGGAGGGCAGGCGAGCAGTACTTC.

The genes are TRBV5-1 and TRBJ2-5; possibly TRBD1 or TRBD2 for D (5 bases each). CDR1 and CDR2 from the germline V gene are SGHRS and YFSETQ. V lost 1 base to trimming and J lost 3 bases, with 10 bases between them. The CDR3 has 14 residues. The chain's CDR3 is CASSLSRGEETQYF. The CDR3 DNA follows: TGCGCCAGCAGCTTGTCGAGGGGCGAAGAGACCCAGTACTTC.

The chain has TRBV7-6 and TRBJ2-1, with D possibly TRBD1 on 5 matching bases. Trimming shortened V by 1 base and J by 1 base, and 14 bases separated the two germline ends. There are 17 residues in the CDR3. Germline assignment: CDR1 SGHVS and CDR2 FNYEAQ. CDR3 protein: CASSLVGVGVSYNEQFF. CDR3 in DNA: TGTGCCAGCAGCTTAGTTGGGGTAGGGGTATCCTACAATGAGCAGTTCTTC.

V usage is TRBV3-1 (or the pseudogene TRBV3-2) and J usage is TRBJ1-6; the match to TRBD1 covers 7 bases. Per the germline V gene, CDR1 is LGHDT and CDR2 is YNNKEL (reference sequence). V lost 8 bases and J lost 7; bases outside the gene matches: 5. This CDR3 region has 13 residues. The chain's CDR3 is CASGTGENSPLHF. The CDR3, as DNA: TGTGCCAGCGGAACAGGGGAGAATTCACCCCTCCACTTT.

The chain has TRBV3-1 (or the pseudogene TRBV3-2) and TRBJ1-4; tentative D call: TRBD1 (6 bases). Germline V CDR1 and CDR2: LGHDT, YNNKEL (reference sequence). The CDR3 has 16 residues. The V and J ends lost 5 bases and 4 bases respectively, with 17 bases between them. The CDR3, as DNA: TGTGCCAGCAGCGACAGGCACGGGCTGGGTAATGAAAAACTGTTTTTT. Protein product: CASSDRHGLGNEKLFF.

The chain has TRBV27 and TRBJ1-1; D is undetermined. CDR3 length equals 15 residues. The V end was cut by 8 bases, the J end by 1 base, with 17 bases between. In germline, CDR1 is MNHEY, CDR2 SMNVEV (reference sequence). CDR3 nucleotides: TGTGCCAGCCGCGAGGGTTTGGCTCCGAACACTGAAGCTTTCTTT. Its translation: CASREGLAPNTEAFF.

The chain combines TRBV27 with TRBJ1-2; D is undetermined. This CDR3 is 13 amino acids long. CDR1 is MNHEY and CDR2 is SMNVEV in the germline V gene (reference sequence). V lost 3 bases and J 7 bases, leaving 12 bases between the germline ends. The CDR3 nucleotides are TGTGCCAGCAGTTTGGACCGCTCCCTTGGCTACACCTTC. This sequence encodes CASSLDRSLGYTF.

The V call is TRBV5-4, the J call TRBJ1-6; no definite D call. Per germline, CDR1 SGHNT and CDR2 YYREEE (reference sequence). Trimming removed 7 bases from V and 8 bases from J, with 16 bases in between. The CDR3 is 14 amino acids. The CDR3 DNA follows: TGTGCCAGCTCGGGCGGGTTGGCGGATTCACCCCTCCACTTT. It specifies CASSGGLADSPLHF.

The chain carries TRBV7-2 and TRBJ1-1, with D hard to call. The V and J ends lost 3 bases and 0 bases respectively, with 8 bases between them. CDR1 SGHTA and CDR2 FQGNSA come from the germline V gene. The CDR3 length is 14 residues. The CDR3 DNA is TGTGCCAGCAGCTTTAGGCAGTTGAACACTGAAGCTTTCTTT. It encodes CASSFRQLNTEAFF. The variable domain in full, completed from reference TRBV7-2 and TRBJ1-1, reads GAGVSQSPSNKVTEKGKDVELRCDPISGHTALYWYRQSLGQGLEFLIYFQGNSAPDKSGLPSDRFSAERTGGSVSTLTIQRTQQEDSAVYLCASSFRQLNTEAFFGQGTRLTVV.